A single TCR beta chain is shown here with its context. As yet, its antigen is unknown. Amplification yielded TCR beta CDR3 regions, with RNA transcripts as the source. In the first-round RT-PCR of the TCR CDR3, the HTBI primer set was used. TCRdb redid the calling of the multiplex PCR reads with MiXCR, one entry per CDR3 protein. The sample yields more than 650,000 distinct CDR3 sequences, 12% to 15% seen once. This record belongs to a study of T cells in Graves' hyperthyroidism and ophthalmopathy. Study results and limitations: Progression to ophthalmopathy was predicted a median of 6.5 months early.

CDR3 length: 16 amino acids. CDR1 and CDR2 (germline): SGHAT, FQNNGV. The ends lost 4 bases at V and 5 bases at J; junction bases unmatched: 8. For Graves' hyperthyroidism to be stable, ophthalmopathy could not progress within 18 months. The source material was blood. This clonotype was obtained from a woman aged 18-35 years with Graves' hyperthyroidism. The genes are TRBV11-2 and TRBJ2-2; 9 positions agree with TRBD1. The CDR3 region is CASSSTNRGRTGELFF. The DNA of the CDR3 is TGTGCCAGCAGCTCCACAAACAGGGGGCGAACCGGGGAGCTGTTTTTT.